This TCR beta chain was sequenced in a study of blood T cell repertoires in COVID-19. Study as a whole: Material from acute and convalescent COVID-19 was sourced from the United States, Italy and Spain. Sample material is recorded as cDNA or gDNA derived from T cells, B-cell-depleted T cells, or PBMCs.

This clone is a singleton in its sample. Original processing methods: Quantification of nucleated cells was approximated via reference gene primer amplification. TCRdb's table, derived via immunoSEQ multiplex PCR, lists solely in-frame clones and lacks some. The V and J calls and clone size come from that table; D and trimming were worked out from the DNA. The sample includes fewer than 45,000 clones, around 85% seen only once; the top ten take 14%. Germline values: CDR1 MNHNY, CDR2 SVGAGI (reference sequence). CDR3 size: 16 residues. Trimming removed 2 bases from V and 2 bases from J, with 13 bases in between.

The source material was peripheral blood. The rearrangement links TRBV6-6 to TRBJ1-5; weak D call: TRBD1 (5 bases). This TCR derives from a human donor in a cohort sampled during active COVID-19. CDR3 residues: CASSYRDSRGNQPQHF. As DNA, the CDR3 is TGTGCCAGCAGTTACCGAGACAGCAGAGGCAATCAGCCCCAGCATTTT.